These T cell receptor beta chains were read from a single sample in a study of T cell responses to AZD1222 COVID-19 vaccine. Repertoires were generated with immunoSEQ multiplex PCR, while TCRdb's copy carries only in-frame clones and drops some. The table includes around 130,000 clones, 89% detected once. Sequencing used peripheral blood, obtained 28 days after the second AZD1222 dose. The receptors stem from an adult who received the AZD1222 COVID-19 vaccine. The CDR3 runs from the conserved cysteine through the conserved F or W. A D gene is named only where the DNA matches it firmly. Where a row states a size, it is once, few, many or the class of an expanded clone; other rows omit it.

V gene	clone size	J gene	D gene	CDR3 length	CDR3 DNA	CDR3 protein
TRBV7-9	.	TRBJ2-3	.	15	TGTGCCAGCAGCGGGGTGGGTAGCGCGGCAGATACGCAGTATTTT	CASSGVGSAADTQYF
TRBV2	once	TRBJ2-4	TRBD2	12	TGTGCCAGCAGTGGGCTAGCGGTGGACTTATACTTC	CASSGLAVDLYF
TRBV18	.	TRBJ2-7	TRBD2	15	TGTGCCAGCTCACCACAAGTAGCGGGAGGATACGAGCAGTACTTC	CASSPQVAGGYEQYF
TRBV3-1/TRBV3-2	.	TRBJ2-2	.	13	TGTGCCAGCAGCCCCACCCTGACCGGGGAGCTGTTTTTT	CASSPTLTGELFF
TRBV15	.	TRBJ1-2	TRBD1	14	TGTGCCACCAGCAGGGACAGGGAAAGTATTGGCTACACCTTC	CATSRDRESIGYTF
TRBV6-1	.	TRBJ1-2	.	13	TGTGCCAGCAGTGAAGTAAACAGCTATGGCTACACCTTC	CASSEVNSYGYTF
TRBV3-1/TRBV3-2	.	TRBJ2-5	TRBD2	19	TGTGCCAGCAGCCCGGCGTTTTGGACTAGCGGAAGGGTCCAAGAGACCCAGTACTTC	CASSPAFWTSGRVQETQYF
TRBV2	.	TRBJ1-1	.	13	TGTGCCAGCAGTGAGGGACAATTAGAAAGAGCTTTCTTT	CASSEGQLERAFF
TRBV24-1	.	TRBJ2-2	TRBD1	15	TGTGCCACCAGTGATCCGGGACAGGGAGCCGGGGAGCTGTTTTTT	CATSDPGQGAGELFF
TRBV6-6	.	TRBJ1-3	.	14	TGTGCCAGCAGTGGCACTGTGGGGAGCAACACCATATATTTT	CASSGTVGSNTIYF
TRBV19	.	TRBJ1-4	TRBD1	14	TGTGCCAGTAGTCCGGGACAGATGACTGAAAAACTGTTTTTT	CASSPGQMTEKLFF
TRBV6-5	.	TRBJ2-1	.	14	TGTGCCAGCAGTTACGCCAGGGGTTGGAATGAGCAGTTCTTC	CASSYARGWNEQFF
TRBV4-3	.	TRBJ1-6	.	15	TGCGCCAGCAGCCCAGACCCCGGGGATAATTCACCCCTCCACTTT	CASSPDPGDNSPLHF
TRBV7-9	.	TRBJ1-1	.	13	TGTGCCAGCAGCGTACAGGGGAACACTGAAGCTTTCTTT	CASSVQGNTEAFF
TRBV7-2	.	TRBJ2-7	TRBD1	14	TGTGCCAGCAGCTTAACCCCCGACAGGGCTGAGCAGTACTTC	CASSLTPDRAEQYF
TRBV30	.	TRBJ2-1	.	11	TGTGCCTGGCAGAACTACAATGAGCAGTTCTTC	CAWQNYNEQFF
TRBV11-2	.	TRBJ1-3	.	17	TGTGCCAGCAGCTTAGTAGGCGGTATTTACTCTGGAAACACCATATATTTT	CASSLVGGIYSGNTIYF
TRBV6-1	.	TRBJ1-2	.	16	TGTGCCAGCAGTGAAACCCCCCCGCTGGGCAACTATGGCTACACCTTC	CASSETPPLGNYGYTF
TRBV27	.	TRBJ1-2	.	14	TGTGCCAGCAGCCCCGGGGGAGGCTCCAATGGCTACACCTTC	CASSPGGGSNGYTF
TRBV6-2/TRBV6-3	.	TRBJ2-7	.	14	TGTGCCAGCACCCCCTTGGGGGAGAAGGACGAGCAGTACTTC	CASTPLGEKDEQYF
TRBV21-1	.	TRBJ1-6	.	14	TGTGCCAGCAACCGTTGCCGGGACAGGGGTCCCCTCCACTTT	CASNRCRDRGPLHF
TRBV3-1/TRBV3-2	once	TRBJ1-2	.	15	TGTGCCAGCAGCCAAGAGGGCAGGGTAGTCTATGGCTACACCTTC	CASSQEGRVVYGYTF
TRBV4-3	.	TRBJ1-6	TRBD1	15	TGCGCCAGCAGCCAAGATCGCCAGGGGGATTCACCCCTCCACTTT	CASSQDRQGDSPLHF
TRBV6-1	once	TRBJ2-4	.	14	TGTGCCAGCAGTGATACTGGGGGAAAAAACATTCAGTACTTC	CASSDTGGKNIQYF
TRBV4-2	.	TRBJ1-1	TRBD1	14	TGTGCCAGCAGCCCCGCAGGTGAGGGGGCAGGAGCTTTCTTT	CASSPAGEGAGAFF
TRBV7-2	.	TRBJ2-3	.	14	TGTGCCAGCAAAATCAGGGGTAGCACAGATACGCAGTATTTT	CASKIRGSTDTQYF
TRBV27	.	TRBJ2-3	.	13	TGTGCCAGCTCCACTCTAAGCACAGATACGCAGTATTTT	CASSTLSTDTQYF
TRBV6-1	once	TRBJ2-7	.	13	TGTGCCAGCAGTGAACGGAACGCCAGGGAACAGTACTTC	CASSERNAREQYF
TRBV19	.	TRBJ1-4	TRBD1	16	TGTGCCAGTAGTATCGACGGGACAGGGTCTAATGAAAAACTGTTTTTT	CASSIDGTGSNEKLFF
TRBV27	.	TRBJ1-5	TRBD1	15	TGTGCCAGCAGGTCCCATCAGGGGGGGAATCAGCCCCAGCATTTT	CASRSHQGGNQPQHF
TRBV10-3	.	TRBJ1-1	TRBD1	13	TGTGCCATCAAGACGACAGGGGACACTGAAGCTTTCTTT	CAIKTTGDTEAFF
TRBV6-5	.	TRBJ1-5	.	12	TGTGCCAGCAGCGACCACAATCAGCCCCAGCATTTT	CASSDHNQPQHF
TRBV18	.	TRBJ1-2	.	14	TGTGCCAGCTCACCCCCGGGGGTCGACTATGGCTACACCTTC	CASSPPGVDYGYTF
TRBV19	.	TRBJ2-1	.	14	TGTGCCAGTAGTCTAAACCAGGGGTGGAATGAGCAGTTCTTC	CASSLNQGWNEQFF
TRBV19	few	TRBJ1-5	TRBD1	13	TGTGCCAGTAGTGACGACAGGGACCAGCCCCAGCATTTT	CASSDDRDQPQHF
TRBV19	.	TRBJ1-4	.	14	TGTGCCAGTAGTCGGGCAGGGGCCCAGGGAAAACTGTTTTTT	CASSRAGAQGKLFF
TRBV7-2	few	TRBJ1-4	TRBD1	13	TGTGCCAGCAGTCAGGGGGTCTTTGGAAAACTGTTTTTT	CASSQGVFGKLFF
TRBV6-6	.	TRBJ1-5	.	13	TGTGCCAGCCGTCAGGGGCCCAATCAGCCCCAGCATTTT	CASRQGPNQPQHF